Shown below are 32 T cell receptor beta chains from a single sample sequenced in a study of early T cells in non-severe SARS-CoV-2 infection. TCRdb analysed the 5' RACE reads with MiXCR anew, one entry per CDR3 protein. The sample holds approximately 100,000 distinct CDR3 sequences, around 15% seen once. Specimen: whole blood. These TCRs come from an adult who was a healthcare worker with PCR-confirmed SARS-CoV-2 infection or an uninfected control (not recorded which).

J is TRBJ1-5 and V is TRBV6-2 or TRBV6-3, with 8 bases aligning to TRBD1. After removal of 7 bases from V and 5 bases from J, the junction contained 19 bases not matched to a gene. This CDR3 region has 18 residues. Per germline, CDR1 MNHEY and CDR2 SVGEGT. The CDR3 reads CASTPNMRTGISYQPQHF. In nucleotides, the CDR3 is TGTGCCAGCACCCCTAATATGCGGACAGGGATTTCTTATCAGCCCCAGCATTTT.

This clonotype came up a few times. The chain recombines TRBV5-1 with TRBJ2-7; 8 bases fit TRBD1. This CDR3 is built from 18 residues. The V gene end was trimmed by 3 bases and the J gene end by 0 bases; junction bases not matched to a gene: 14. Germline CDR1 is SGHRS and CDR2 is YFSETQ. In DNA form, the CDR3 reads TGCGCCAGCAGCTATTTAGGGACAGGAGAAAAAATCTCCTACGAGCAGTACTTC. Encoded protein: CASSYLGTGEKISYEQYF.

The V gene is TRBV20-1, the J gene TRBJ2-3, with D unresolved. CDR3 length equals 12 residues. Germline-derived CDR1 and CDR2 are DFQATT and SNEGSKA (reference sequence). The V end was cut by 3 bases, the J end by 5 bases, with 9 bases between. CDR3 sequence reads: CSASLTKDTQYF. For the CDR3, the DNA is TGCAGTGCTAGCCTAACCAAAGATACGCAGTATTTT.

This clonotype was observed at least ten times. J is TRBJ1-1 and V is TRBV14, with D uncertain. Germline V CDR1 and CDR2: SGHDN, FVKESK. This CDR3 spans 13 amino acids. The V gene lost 3 bases and the J gene lost 0 bases, with 5 bases spanning the gap. CDR3 protein: CASSQALNTEAFF. CDR3 nucleotides: TGTGCCAGCAGCCAGGCTCTGAACACTGAAGCTTTCTTT.

This clonotype has a handful of counts. The conserved phenylalanine or tryptophan normally closing the CDR3 is absent here, so this likely arose from a read error. V usage is TRBV20-1 and J usage is TRBJ1-1; D unresolved. V lost 5 bases to trimming and J lost 5 bases, with 15 bases between them. The CDR3 totals 13 residues. Germline V gene sequence: CDR1 DFQATT, CDR2 SNEGSKA (reference sequence). The CDR3 protein is CSAGRAGGTEAFS. The DNA for the CDR3 is TGCAGTGCTGGTAGGGCAGGTGGTACTGAAGCTTTCTCT.

This clonotype was counted a few times. The rearrangement uses TRBV18 and TRBJ2-1, with no clear D. The germline gives CDR1 KGHSH, CDR2 LQKENI. The V end lost 2 bases, the J end lost 0 bases, and 11 bases lay between the germline ends. CDR3 length: 16 amino acids. The DNA for the CDR3 is TGTGCCAGCTCACCATGGGCGGCTAGCTCCTACAATGAGCAGTTCTTC. Protein: CASSPWAASSYNEQFF. Complete variable domain (other parts from reference TRBV18 and TRBJ2-1): NAGVMQNPRHLVRRRGQEARLRCSPMKGHSHVYWYRQLPEEGLKFMVYLQKENIIDESGMPKERFSAEFPKEGPSILRIQQVVRGDSAAYFCASSPWAASSYNEQFFGPGTRLTVL.

This chain uses TRBV4-2 with TRBJ2-5; TRBD2 agrees at 8 bases. J lost 4 bases, V lost 8 bases, and 21 bases had no gene match. This CDR3 has 18 residues. Germline V gives CDR1 LGHNA, CDR2 YNFKEQ. The CDR3 is CASGSRFIGSGVAETQYF. The CDR3 DNA reads TGTGCCAGCGGGTCAAGGTTTATTGGTAGCGGGGTGGCAGAGACCCAGTACTTC.

The V and J genes are TRBV7-9 and TRBJ2-3, with 10 bases matching TRBD2. V gave up 4 bases and J gave up 4 bases; unmatched junction bases: 2. The germline V gene encodes CDR1 SEHNR and CDR2 FQNEAQ (reference sequence). This CDR3 has 14 amino acids. DNA for the CDR3: TGTGCCAGCAGCTCGAGCGGGGGGGCAGATACGCAGTATTTT. It specifies CASSSSGGADTQYF. The full variable domain, rest sourced from reference TRBV7-9 and TRBJ2-3, is DTGVSQNPRHKITKRGQNVTFRCDPISEHNRLYWYRQTLGQGPEFLTYFQNEAQLEKSRLLSDRFSAERPKGSFSTLEIQRTEQGDSAMYLCASSSSGGADTQYFGPGTRLTVL.

The chain carries TRBV3-1 and TRBJ1-1; 7 bases align to TRBD1. CDR3 length equals 14 residues. V was pared by 0 bases and J by 4 bases, with 2 bases of the junction left unmatched. Germline CDR1 reads LGHDT; CDR2 reads YNNKEL (reference sequence). CDR3 residues: CASSQDDRATEAFF. The CDR3 DNA follows: TGTGCCAGCAGCCAAGACGACAGGGCCACTGAAGCTTTCTTT.

This clonotype was counted a few times. The chain uses TRBV30 and TRBJ1-5; TRBD1 matches at 7 bases. Germline trimming cut 1 base from V and 0 bases from J; bases unmatched to any gene: 3. Germline V lookup: CDR1 GTSNPN, CDR2 SVGIG (reference sequence). The CDR3 consists of 15 residues. The CDR3 nucleotides read TGTGCCTGGAGTGGGGGACAGTATAGCAATCAGCCCCAGCATTTT. Its protein is CAWSGGQYSNQPQHF. The whole variable domain, remainder taken from reference TRBV30 and TRBJ1-5, is SQTIHQWPATLVQPVGSPLSLECTVEGTSNPNLYWYRQAAGRGLQLLFYSVGIGQISSEVPQNLSASRPQDRQFILSSKKLLLSDSGFYLCAWSGGQYSNQPQHFGDGTRLSIL.

The chain uses TRBV5-4 and TRBJ1-2; D uncertain. CDR3 length: 13 residues. Germline values: CDR1 SGHNT, CDR2 YYREEE (reference sequence). V was pared by 4 bases and J by 0 bases, with 7 bases between. The CDR3 DNA reads TGTGCCAGCAGCCATACAGCTAACTATGGCTACACCTTC. It specifies CASSHTANYGYTF.

Notes on this clonotype: This is likely a read error, given that the CDR3 carries no conserved phenylalanine or tryptophan at its end. The CDR3 DNA is TGTGCCAGCAGCTTAACCAACGGGAACACTGAAGCTTTCTCT. As protein: CASSLTNGNTEAFS. The chain has TRBV7-3 and TRBJ1-1, with unresolved D. The CDR3 has 14 amino acids. Germline V lookup: CDR1 SGHTA, CDR2 FQGTGA. Deletions cut 0 bases from V and 1 base from J, with 6 bases between.

The J gene is TRBJ1-2, the V gene TRBV12-3 or TRBV12-4, with 7 nucleotides matching TRBD1. Unmatched junction bases numbered 10, after V lost 3 bases and J lost 6 bases. The CDR3 is 15 amino acids. CDR3 sequence: CASSLGDSPGHGYTF. The CDR3 coding sequence is TGTGCCAGCAGTTTGGGGGACAGCCCAGGTCATGGCTACACCTTC.

This clonotype occurred a few times. The rearrangement links TRBV7-6 to TRBJ1-2; 7 bases are shared with TRBD1. The J segment lost 4 bases and the V segment lost 5 bases, leaving 10 bases of the junction unmatched. The length of the CDR3 is 15 residues. The germline gives CDR1 SGHVS, CDR2 FNYEAQ. CDR3 sequence reads: CASSPTTGVGYGYTF. CDR3 bases: TGTGCCAGCAGCCCTACAACAGGGGTTGGCTATGGCTACACCTTC.

The table lists this clonotype with a few counts. The chain recombines TRBV6-1 with TRBJ2-5; the match to TRBD1 covers 7 bases. This CDR3 contains 13 residues. The germline CDR1 and CDR2 sequences are MNHNS and SASEGT. The junction had 7 bases not matched to a gene; V was cut back by 10 bases and J by 2 bases. The CDR3 DNA reads as TGTGCCACCTACCCGGACAGGCAAGAGACCCAGTACTTC. Encoded protein: CATYPDRQETQYF.

The chain uses TRBV5-4 and TRBJ2-2, with a tentative D call TRBD2 (5 bases). Trimming removed 3 bases at V and 3 bases at J, with 6 bases between. In germline, CDR1 is SGHNT, CDR2 YYREEE (reference sequence). This CDR3 spans 13 amino acids. DNA of the CDR3: TGTGCCAGCAGCTGGGAGTACACCGGGGAGCTGTTTTTT. This translates into CASSWEYTGELFF.

This clonotype was observed a handful of times. The chain employs TRBV6-2 or TRBV6-3 and TRBJ2-5; the match to TRBD2 covers 9 bases. Germline V lookup: CDR1 MNHEY, CDR2 SVGEGT. V gave up 6 bases and J gave up 1 base; unmatched junction bases: 0. This CDR3 is 13 amino acids long. The DNA for the CDR3 is TGTGCCAGCAGGACTAGCGGCCAAGAGACCCAGTACTTC. Its translation is CASRTSGQETQYF.

Remarks on this clonotype: At one of its ends the junction is not consistent with the germline gene, which may arise from a read error. V usage is TRBV7-2 and J usage is TRBJ2-1, with unresolved D. This CDR3 is 13 amino acids long. Germline V gene sequence: CDR1 SGHTA, CDR2 FQGNSA. The CDR3 sequence is CASSLESGNGQFF. The CDR3 DNA reads as TGTGCCAGCAGCTTAGAATCGGGCAATGGGCAGTTCTTC.

In its sample, this clonotype was seen many times. The genes are TRBV5-1 and TRBJ2-7; D unresolved. Germline V gene sequence: CDR1 SGHRS, CDR2 YFSETQ. Between the trimmed V and J ends, which lost 1 base and 2 bases, there was a span of 10 bases. This CDR3 spans 14 amino acids. The CDR3: CASSLSEPPYEQYF. The CDR3 coding sequence is TGCGCCAGCAGCTTGTCGGAGCCTCCCTACGAGCAGTACTTC.

The V and J genes are TRBV5-6 and TRBJ2-7; the D gene is possibly TRBD2 (5 bases). With 2 bases removed from V and 5 bases from J, the gap between germline ends came to 8 bases. Germline V gene data show CDR1 as SGHDT and CDR2 as YYEEEE. The CDR3 is made up of 12 amino acids. CDR3 sequence reads: CASSFGLDEQYF. The CDR3 bases are TGTGCCAGCAGCTTCGGACTCGACGAGCAGTACTTC.

The chain carries TRBV3-1 and TRBJ1-5, with 7 bases identical to TRBD1. The CDR3 covers 15 residues. V lost 1 base to trimming and J lost 2 bases; unmatched junction nucleotides: 2. Germline assignment: CDR1 LGHDT and CDR2 YNNKEL (reference sequence). This chain's CDR3 is CASSQGRGGNQPQHF. The CDR3 nucleotides are TGTGCCAGCAGCCAAGGCAGGGGGGGCAATCAGCCCCAGCATTTT.

Only a few counts were recorded for this clonotype. The CDR3 sequence: CASSFYQGVQETQYF. The CDR3 region has the DNA TGTGCCAGCAGCTTCTATCAGGGGGTGCAAGAGACCCAGTACTTC. V usage is TRBV7-2 and J usage is TRBJ2-5, with 7 bases fitting TRBD1. The CDR3 has 15 amino acids. Germline V gives CDR1 SGHTA, CDR2 FQGNSA. V lost 3 bases to trimming and J lost 2 bases; unmatched junction nucleotides: 6.

V is TRBV28 and J is TRBJ2-3; no clear D gene. The CDR3 loop spans 11 amino acids. Germline loops: CDR1 MDHEN, CDR2 SYDVKM. V was cut by 4 bases and J by 4 bases, with 3 bases left in between. Here the CDR3 DNA reads TGTGCCAGCAGTTCCCCAGATACGCAGTATTTT. This gives the protein CASSSPDTQYF.

This clonotype was counted many times. The chain uses TRBV21-1 and TRBJ1-2; the D call of TRBD1 is as the table states it, not checked on the DNA. TRBV21-1 is a pseudogene locus. The CDR3 runs 11 residues. CDR3 coding DNA: TGTGCCAGCAGCAACTCTACAGGTGACACCTTC. Protein product: CASSNSTGDTF.

This clonotype was seen a handful of times. The CDR3 nucleotides are TGTGCCAGCAGTGGATACCGGGACAGGGGATTGAATGAGCAGTTCTTC. This sequence encodes CASSGYRDRGLNEQFF. V usage is TRBV6-5 and J usage is TRBJ2-1, with 10 bases matching TRBD1. Germline V gene lookup returns CDR1 MNHEY and CDR2 SVGAGI. J was trimmed by 7 bases and V by 5 bases; bases with no gene match: 11. The CDR3 covers 16 residues.

This chain uses TRBV18 with TRBJ2-3, with D unclear. This CDR3 has 14 amino acids. Germline assignment: CDR1 KGHSH and CDR2 LQKENI. Deletions cut 3 bases from V and 8 bases from J, with 15 bases between. CDR3 loop: CASSPEGRIGTQYF. Written as DNA, the CDR3 is TGTGCCAGCTCACCGGAAGGGCGGATCGGTACGCAGTATTTT.

This clonotype was picked up a small number of times. The chain combines TRBV20-1 with TRBJ1-3, with 10 bases matching TRBD1. The ends lost 6 bases at V and 2 bases at J; junction bases unmatched: 10. The CDR3 has 16 residues. Germline-derived CDR1 and CDR2 are DFQATT and SNEGSKA (reference sequence). The CDR3 bases are TGCAGTGCCCAGACAGGGGGCGTTCGAACTGGAAACACCATATATTTT. The encoded protein is CSAQTGGVRTGNTIYF.

This clonotype has a count of ten or more. The chain links TRBV4-3 to TRBJ1-6, with D possibly being TRBD1 (6 bases). Germline V gives CDR1 LGHNA, CDR2 YSLEER. The CDR3 sequence is 15 residues long. The V gene lost 5 bases and the J gene lost 8 bases, with 16 bases spanning the gap. The CDR3, as DNA: TGCGCCAGCAGCAATGCTGCGGGGGGCGATTCACCCCTCCACTTT. Amino acids: CASSNAAGGDSPLHF.

This chain uses TRBV3-1 with TRBJ2-7; the D is unclear. The germline V and J ends were trimmed by 3 bases and 7 bases, with 25 bases remaining between them. This CDR3 is 17 amino acids long. In germline, CDR1 is LGHDT, CDR2 YNNKEL (reference sequence). CDR3 coding DNA: TGTGCCAGCAGCCATGAATTACCGGATACCGGTTTGGGAGAGCAGTACTTC. Protein product: CASSHELPDTGLGEQYF.

V usage is TRBV7-9 and J usage is TRBJ1-2; TRBD1 is a possible D gene (5 bases). CDR1 SEHNR and CDR2 FQNEAQ come from the germline V gene (reference sequence). This CDR3 comprises 15 residues. Trimming cost V 5 bases and J 1 base, with 14 bases left between them. The CDR3 bases are TGTGCCAGCAGCCCGTCCAGGGTAATTAACTATGGCTACACCTTC. This sequence encodes CASSPSRVINYGYTF.

The genes are TRBV3-1 and TRBJ1-4; TRBD1 aligns across 7 bases. This CDR3 has 14 residues. Germline CDR1 reads LGHDT; CDR2 reads YNNKEL (reference sequence). Losses at the gene ends were 6 bases for V and 8 bases for J; bases not matched to a gene: 9. Here the CDR3 reads CASRLDRVGEKLFF. In nucleotides, the CDR3 is TGTGCCAGCAGACTCGACAGGGTAGGGGAAAAACTGTTTTTT.

This clonotype was detected ten times or more. The V and J genes are TRBV27 and TRBJ1-4; D ambiguous. This CDR3 has 11 residues. V was trimmed by 4 bases and J by 10 bases, leaving 7 bases between them. Germline values: CDR1 MNHEY, CDR2 SMNVEV (reference sequence). The CDR3 DNA is TGTGCCAGCAGTTCATACAGAAAACTGTTTTTT. Protein product: CASSSYRKLFF.